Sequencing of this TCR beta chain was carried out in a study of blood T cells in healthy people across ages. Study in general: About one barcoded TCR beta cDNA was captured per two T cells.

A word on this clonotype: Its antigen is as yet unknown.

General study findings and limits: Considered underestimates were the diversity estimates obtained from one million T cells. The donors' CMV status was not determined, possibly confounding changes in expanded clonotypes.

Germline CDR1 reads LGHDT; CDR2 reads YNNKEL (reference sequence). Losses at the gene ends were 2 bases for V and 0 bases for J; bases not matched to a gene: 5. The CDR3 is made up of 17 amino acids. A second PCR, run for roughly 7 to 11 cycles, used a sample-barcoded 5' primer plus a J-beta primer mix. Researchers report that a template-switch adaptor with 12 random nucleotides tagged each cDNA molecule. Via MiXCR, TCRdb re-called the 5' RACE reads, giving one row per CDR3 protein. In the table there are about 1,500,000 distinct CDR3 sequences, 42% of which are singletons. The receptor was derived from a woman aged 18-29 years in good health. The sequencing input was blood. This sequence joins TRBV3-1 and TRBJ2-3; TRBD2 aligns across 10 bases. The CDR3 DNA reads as TGTGCCAGCAGCCAAAGACTGACTAGCGGGAGCACAGATACGCAGTATTTT. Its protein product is CASSQRLTSGSTDTQYF.